This T cell receptor (beta chain) came from a study of cytomegalovirus exposure and HLA in healthy donors. This clone was picked up a small number of times. Its antigen is still unknown. CDR1 and CDR2 (germline): LNHDA, SQIVND (reference sequence). Deletions cut 3 bases from V and 3 bases from J, with 9 bases between. CDR3 length: 13 amino acids. Study observations and caveats: Within an earlier analysis, most TCR beta V segments proved productive either about 87% or about 30% of the time. Researchers counted around 170 TCR beta chains as cytomegalovirus-associated. Indistinguishability led to the exclusion of some V segments, TRBV6-2 and TRBV6-3 included. In a later analysis, at a false discovery rate of 0.05, under 20,000 TCR beta sequences were associated with HLA alleles.

This PCR relied on a set of 60 Vbeta primers and 13 Jbeta primers. The method was immunoSEQ multiplex PCR; TCRdb's version includes in-frame clones alone and lacks a portion of them. In the table there are some 160,000 clones, around a tenth of which are singletons. This sequence joins TRBV19 and TRBJ2-7; no reliable D call. The TCR was taken from a male donor in good health and CMV-seronegative. Specimen: PBMCs. The CDR3 region has the DNA TGTGCCAGTAGTATGGCAGGAAGCTACGAGCAGTACTTC. This sequence encodes CASSMAGSYEQYF.